This record concerns one TCR beta chain sequence. These data belong to a study of blood T cell repertoires in COVID-19. Sequencing used immunoSEQ multiplex PCR; TCRdb keeps in-frame clones, though not all of them. This sample has roughly 150,000 clones, with approximately 80% found just once. V was shortened by 6 bases and J by 4 bases, with 7 bases between the two germline ends. This CDR3 comprises 13 residues. Sequenced: PBMCs or T cells enriched from blood (not recorded which). This rearrangement joins TRBV12-3 or TRBV12-4 to TRBJ1-6; D call uncertain. This clonotype was obtained from a man in his 70s who had been exposed to COVID-19. DNA of the CDR3: TGTGCCAGCAGGGGCCTTTATAATTCACCCCTCCACTTT. This gives the protein CASRGLYNSPLHF.